This record concerns one T cell receptor (beta chain) sequence. This clonotype was detected only a few times. Its antigen is not yet known. Base qualities were left out, and no much larger clone turns up one base away. The sample belongs to a study of blood T cells in healthy people across ages (dated by TCRdb to 2015 to 2017). In the study overall: In model experiments, template switching captured roughly one uniquely barcoded TCR beta cDNA molecule for every two T cells. The study measured age-related changes in TCR beta repertoire diversity using deep sequencing normalized with unique cDNA molecular identifiers. For two donors (one aged 18 to 30 and one aged 80 or older), the study analyzed two additional independent replicas of 1 million unique cDNA reads from the same blood draw. The donors were divided into four age groups: young (average approximately 15 years), middle-aged (approximately 41), aged (about 60) and long-lived (roughly 86).

The donors were a few dozen Caucasian individuals from Russia, aged 6 to 90 years, who were systemically healthy. About 9.8 milliliters of peripheral blood were drawn from each donor into EDTA-treated Vacutainer tubes. Ficoll-Paque density-gradient centrifugation was used to isolate PBMCs, with at least 6 million obtained per sample. Trizol reagent was used to extract total RNA from the PBMCs, yielding at least 6 micrograms per sample. For every donor, flow cytometry on a PBMC aliquot measured the percentage of naive CD45RAhigh/CD27high T cells. Ends trimmed: V by 3 bases, J by 5 bases; bases unmatched to a gene: 20. For CDR1 and CDR2, the germline V gene lists SGHTA and FQGNSA. Including cysteine and phenylalanine, the CDR3 has 20 amino acids. CDR3 DNA only is kept here, 60 bases in frame from base 1. The method behind the library was 5' RACE. The reads were generated on an Illumina HiSeq 2500. The second PCR ran for about 7 to 11 cycles and used a J-beta primer mix along with a sample-barcoded 5' primer. A template-switch 5' adaptor carrying 12 random nucleotides introduced a unique molecular identifier onto each TCR beta cDNA molecule. Each sample yielded at least 3 million CDR3-containing paired-end reads. First-strand cDNA was synthesized from all RNA with the Mint cDNA synthesis kit, primed by a TRBC-specific oligonucleotide. Following uracil-DNA glycosylase treatment, a first 18-cycle PCR with universal primers M1SS and BC2_uni_R was performed on all cDNA. In the paper's pipeline: For normalization, 1 million high-quality reads, each with a distinct molecular identifier, were randomly selected from each sample. Reads with shared molecular identifiers were discarded instead of being binned into consensus sequences. MiTCR, with a Q25 quality threshold and the strictest error-elimination algorithm, was used for CDR3 identification, clonotype clustering and error correction. A nonparametric unseen species model with Euler transformation was used to estimate a lower bound on total TCR beta diversity. TCRdb reprocessed the public reads (quality trimming at Q25 with fastp, clone calling with MiXCR) and kept in-frame beta chains. Identical CDR3 proteins give one entry, which carries the most common genes and DNA. The V and J calls shown here were made by TCRdb, not taken from the authors' results. In all, the sample holds about 800,000 distinct CDR3 sequences, and approximately 25% of those were seen once. The ten top clones hold more than 3% of the sample.

The study at large found these results: The CMV infection status of donors was not known, potentially confounding age-related changes in expanded clonotypes. A strong correlation was found between observed TCR beta diversity and the percentage of naive T cells measured by flow cytometry. Observed TCR beta diversity per million T cells fell roughly linearly with age, and a significant reduction was already apparent by age approximately 40. The long-lived group showed more naive CD4+ T cells, fewer expanded clones and increased TCR diversity than the aged group, suggesting age selection. Conclusive comparison of naive and antigen-experienced compartments was prevented by the profiling of bulk unsorted PBMCs. Total diversity estimates from one million sequenced T cells were considered lower bounds and underestimates.

This same sample was also taken into another study, of T cells of mothers and their children. Per that second paper: Donors were nine systemically healthy Caucasian individuals: three mothers and their six children. cDNA synthesis used all of the extracted RNA, with roughly 1.6 ug of RNA in each 15 ul reaction. In the second PCR, the M1S primer added sample barcodes and 2-4 random nucleotides. Over 8 million TCR beta CDR3 reads were obtained for each mother, and some 3 million reads were obtained for each child. Thymic selection similarly shapes TCR recombination output in related and unrelated pairs, with minor effect from inherited differences. Related mother-child pairs always showed normalized repertoire overlap that was slightly higher than in unrelated mother-child pairs, though the difference was never significant. Persistent microchimeric T cell clones were not detected, at a sensitivity of around 100 clones per million clonotypes. To look for features that set related mother-child pairs apart from unrelated individuals, the researchers ran deep NGS to compare the TCR beta repertoires of mothers and children. On average, the children were 11 +/- 4 years old, while the mothers were approximately 41 +/- 4 years old. After adapter ligation was performed with NEBNext reagents, the libraries were sequenced on an Illumina HiSeq 2000 with 100+100 nt paired-end reads. To avoid cross-contamination, the mother libraries and the child libraries were prepared a month apart and sequenced in separate runs. Between about 500,000 and 2,100,000 distinct TCR beta clonotypes were identified per donor. Naive TCR beta clonotypes were estimated from low-frequency clonotypes matched to each donor's FACS-determined naive share, without sorting.

The receptor chain draws on TRBV7-2 and TRBJ2-3, with TRBD2 matching 10 junction bases. The sequence was collected from a boy under 18 in good health. The sample consisted of blood. In nucleotides, the sequence is TGTGCCAGCAGCTTCAGTCGCTTGTTAGCGGGAGGAAGTAGGTTAGATACGCAGTATTTT. The translation is CASSFSRLLAGGSRLDTQYF.